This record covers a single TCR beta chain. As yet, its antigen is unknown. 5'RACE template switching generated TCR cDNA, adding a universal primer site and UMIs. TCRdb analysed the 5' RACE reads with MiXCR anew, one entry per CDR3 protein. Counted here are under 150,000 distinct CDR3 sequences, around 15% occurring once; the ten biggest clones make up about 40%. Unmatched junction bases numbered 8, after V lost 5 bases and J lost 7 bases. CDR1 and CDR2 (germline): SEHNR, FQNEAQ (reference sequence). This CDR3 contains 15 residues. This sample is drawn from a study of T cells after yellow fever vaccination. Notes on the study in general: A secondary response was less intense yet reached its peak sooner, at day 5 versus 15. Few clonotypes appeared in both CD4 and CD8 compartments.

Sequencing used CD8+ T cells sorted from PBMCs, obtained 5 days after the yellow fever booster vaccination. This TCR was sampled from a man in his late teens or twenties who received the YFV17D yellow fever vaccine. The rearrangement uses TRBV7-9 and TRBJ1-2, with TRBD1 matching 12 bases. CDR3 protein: CASSVTGTGGPGYTF. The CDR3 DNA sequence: TGTGCCAGCAGCGTCACCGGGACAGGGGGCCCTGGCTACACCTTC.